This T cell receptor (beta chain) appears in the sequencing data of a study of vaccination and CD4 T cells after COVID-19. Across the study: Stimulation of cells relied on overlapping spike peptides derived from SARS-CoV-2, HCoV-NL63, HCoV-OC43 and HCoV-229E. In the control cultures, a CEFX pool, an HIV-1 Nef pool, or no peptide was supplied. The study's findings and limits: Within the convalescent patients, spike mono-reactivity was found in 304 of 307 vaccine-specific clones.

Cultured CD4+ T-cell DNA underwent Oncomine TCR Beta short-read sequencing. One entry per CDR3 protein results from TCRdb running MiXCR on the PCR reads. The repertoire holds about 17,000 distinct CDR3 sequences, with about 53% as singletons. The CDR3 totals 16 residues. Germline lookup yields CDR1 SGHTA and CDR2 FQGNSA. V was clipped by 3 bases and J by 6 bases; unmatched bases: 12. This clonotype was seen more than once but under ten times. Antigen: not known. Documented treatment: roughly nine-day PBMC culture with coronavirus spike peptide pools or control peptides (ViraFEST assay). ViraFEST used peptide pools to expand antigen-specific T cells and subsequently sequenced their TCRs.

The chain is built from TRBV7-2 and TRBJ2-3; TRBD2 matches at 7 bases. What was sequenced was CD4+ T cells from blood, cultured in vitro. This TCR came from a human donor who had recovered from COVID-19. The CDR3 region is CASSFAAGEPGDTQYF. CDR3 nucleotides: TGTGCCAGCAGCTTTGCGGCGGGGGAACCCGGGGATACGCAGTATTTT.